The T cell receptor beta chain under discussion was sequenced for a study of stem cell transplantation in POMP-related autoinflammatory disease. Clones were sequenced by immunoSEQ multiplex PCR, and TCRdb holds only the in-frame ones, with some missing. The table includes tens of thousands of clones, roughly 93% detected once. The CDR3 length is 15 residues. The germline V and J ends were trimmed by 3 bases and 3 bases, with 15 bases remaining between them. Germline-derived CDR1 and CDR2 are MNHEY and SMNVEV (reference sequence). The sequenced sample was CD4+ T cells from PBMCs, obtained after stem cell transplantation. The chain couples TRBV27 to TRBJ2-7, with D possibly being TRBD1 or TRBD2 (7 bases each). This clonotype was sampled from a human patient with POMP-related autoinflammation and immune dysregulation (PRAID). The T cells may partly be graft donor cells. The CDR3 is CASSFLPGGGYEQYF. DNA of the CDR3: TGTGCCAGCAGTTTCCTCCCAGGGGGGGGCTACGAGCAGTACTTC.